This TCR beta chain was recorded in a study of shared clonotypes between healthy human individuals. On this clone itself: Its cognate antigen is unknown.

Findings of the study overall: Some naive CD4 clonotypes, roughly 4.7%, turned up in common across several donors.

Germline lookup yields CDR1 MNHEY and CDR2 SMNVEV (reference sequence). The CDR3 length is 15 residues. Trimming took 3 bases from V and 0 from J, leaving 12 bases between them. Measured with immunoSEQ multiplex PCR; TCRdb has only the in-frame clones, and not every one. The data show 600,000 to 750,000 clones, around 90% seen once. The V call is TRBV27, the J call TRBJ2-7, with D unclear. The sample was memory CD8+ T cells from PBMCs. As for subset: CD45RO+ cells pooled with CCR7-negative TemRA cells. This receptor was obtained from a man aged 18 to 29 in good health. Some clones in this sample may be carry-over from other donors' samples. CDR3 in DNA: TGTGCCAGCAGTTTTTTTCCTACCCCCTCCTACGAGCAGTACTTC. Residues: CASSFFPTPSYEQYF.